The rows below give T cell receptor beta chains drawn from one sample of a study of T-cell memory formation after mild COVID-19. TCRdb recomputed calls from the 5' RACE reads with MiXCR, one row per CDR3 protein. The data show under 40,000 distinct CDR3 sequences, less than 8% seen once. Sequencing input: PBMCs or a T cell subset sorted from them (not recorded which). The receptor source for this set is an adult who had mild COVID-19 (a few samples of this study predate the infection). Cell type and time point are not known. Each CDR3 is given with its conserved first and last residue. D genes are given only for firm matches. Where a row states a size, it is once, few, many or the class of an expanded clone; other rows omit it.

CDR3 protein,CDR3 DNA,V gene,J gene,clone size,D gene
CASSRGQGLSGYTF,TGCGCCAGCAGCCGGGGACAGGGGCTAAGTGGCTACACCTTC,TRBV5-1,TRBJ1-2,many,TRBD1
CASSDSFQETQYF,TGTGCCAGCTCGGACAGCTTCCAAGAGACCCAGTACTTC,TRBV18,TRBJ2-5,few,.
CASSYRAYNEQFF,TGTGCCAGCAGTTACAGGGCCTACAATGAGCAGTTCTTC,TRBV6-5,TRBJ2-1,few,.
CASSEATGAGAVGAFF,TGTGCCAGCAGTGAAGCAACCGGGGCAGGCGCGGTTGGGGCTTTCTTT,TRBV2,TRBJ1-1,.,.
CASIEEQGGSYEQYF,TGTGCCAGCATCGAGGAACAGGGGGGTTCCTACGAGCAGTACTTC,TRBV25-1,TRBJ2-7,many,TRBD1
CASPPADSTYNEQFF,TGTGCCAGCCCCCCCGCGGACTCTACCTACAATGAGCAGTTCTTC,TRBV7-3,TRBJ2-1,few,.
CSARPSSQGAAGYTF,TGCAGTGCTAGACCGTCATCACAGGGGGCGGCTGGCTACACCTTC,TRBV20-1,TRBJ1-2,few,TRBD1
CASSQERVLAKNIQYF,TGCGCCAGCAGCCAAGAACGGGTACTAGCCAAAAACATTCAGTACTTC,TRBV4-3,TRBJ2-4,.,.
CASSVYPTGLAGDNEQFF,TGTGCCAGCAGTGTTTACCCAACCGGACTAGCGGGGGACAATGAGCAGTTCTTC,TRBV6-8,TRBJ2-1,.,TRBD2
CASSLREVYEQYF,TGTGCCAGCAGTTTACGGGAGGTCTACGAGCAGTACTTC,TRBV12-3/TRBV12-4,TRBJ2-7,many,TRBD2
CASSQDQLLALRGDYEKLFF,TGTGCCAGCAGCCAAGATCAGCTTCTGGCGCTCAGGGGCGACTACGAAAAACTGTTTTTT,TRBV4-2,TRBJ1-4,few,.
CASSKDGTDTQYF,TGTGCCAGCAGTAAGGACGGCACAGATACGCAGTATTTT,TRBV6-6,TRBJ2-3,few,.